Each of the 17 T cell receptor beta chains below was sequenced from the same sample in a study of blood T cell repertoires in COVID-19. Some clones are missing from TCRdb's copy, which holds only in-frame ones; the method was immunoSEQ multiplex PCR. The profile shows 140,000 to 150,000 clones, 84% of them singletons. Source material: PBMCs or T cells enriched from blood (not recorded which). All receptors come from a woman aged 45-65 years who had been exposed to COVID-19.

This chain connects TRBV7-9 to TRBJ1-5; D is undetermined. Trimming stripped 2 bases from V and 4 bases from J, with 6 bases between. The CDR3 length is 13 residues. From germline, CDR1 is SEHNR and CDR2 FQNEAQ (reference sequence). The CDR3 nucleotides are TGTGCCAGCAGCTTATTGGAGAATCAGCCCCAGCATTTT. Translation: CASSLLENQPQHF.

The chain joins TRBV5-1 to TRBJ1-4, with 7 nucleotides matching TRBD1. Looked up from germline, CDR1 is SGHRS and CDR2 is YFSETQ. The CDR3 spans 14 residues. The V and J ends lost 4 bases and 7 bases, in that order; junction bases with no gene match: 7. The CDR3 reads CASSQTGTAEKLFF. As DNA, the CDR3 is TGCGCCAGCAGCCAGACAGGGACGGCTGAAAAACTGTTTTTT.

This rearrangement joins TRBV4-1 to TRBJ2-1; TRBD1 is a possible D gene (6 bases). CDR1 and CDR2 from the germline V gene are MGHRA and YSYEKL. V lost 0 bases and J lost 3, with 9 bases in between. The CDR3 length is 15 residues. The CDR3 sequence: CASSQEGAGYNEQFF. For the CDR3, the DNA is TGCGCCAGCAGCCAAGAGGGGGCAGGCTACAATGAGCAGTTCTTC.

This clone was observed once. V gene TRBV9 combines with J gene TRBJ2-1; TRBD2 aligns across 7 bases. This CDR3 comprises 16 residues. V shed 0 bases, J shed 3 bases, and the junction held 6 bases outside the gene matches. The germline V gene encodes CDR1 SGDLS and CDR2 YYNGEE. The chain's CDR3 is CASSVAGLADYNEQFF. CDR3 DNA: TGTGCCAGCAGCGTAGCTGGGCTAGCGGACTACAATGAGCAGTTCTTC. The full variable domain, rest sourced from reference TRBV9 and TRBJ2-1, is DSGVTQTPKHLITATGQRVTLRCSPRSGDLSVYWYQQSLDQGLQFLIQYYNGEERAKGNILERFSAQQFPDLHSELNLSSLELGDSALYFCASSVAGLADYNEQFFGPGTRLTVL.

This chain connects TRBV6-5 to TRBJ2-1; D is perhaps TRBD1 (5 bases). Germline V gene lookup returns CDR1 MNHEY and CDR2 SVGAGI. CDR3 length equals 14 residues. Between the trimmed V and J ends, which lost 6 bases and 2 bases, there was a span of 11 bases. CDR3 sequence: CASRSRATYNEQFF. The CDR3 nucleotides are TGTGCCAGCAGGAGCAGGGCCACCTACAATGAGCAGTTCTTC.

This chain connects TRBV19 to TRBJ2-7, with D maybe TRBD1 (6 bases). This CDR3 contains 14 residues. Germline V gives CDR1 LNHDA, CDR2 SQIVND (reference sequence). The V and J ends lost 3 bases and 1 base respectively, with 10 bases between them. This CDR3 reads CASSIGGPSYEQYF. CDR3 in DNA: TGTGCCAGTAGTATTGGGGGCCCATCCTACGAGCAGTACTTC.

The chain employs TRBV12-3 or TRBV12-4 and TRBJ1-2, with D unclear. This CDR3 spans 13 amino acids. Trimming took off 1 base at V and 4 bases at J, with 7 bases between the two ends. DNA of the CDR3: TGTGCCAGCAGTTTAGACCGCGGCTATGGCTACACCTTC. It is translated as CASSLDRGYGYTF.

The CDR3 sequence: CASSHKVTGRSADTQYF. For the CDR3, the DNA is TGTGCCAGCAGCCACAAGGTGACGGGGAGAAGTGCAGATACGCAGTATTTT. The chain has TRBV7-2 and TRBJ2-3, with a possible D match to TRBD2 (5 bases). CDR3 size: 17 residues. Trimming took off 5 bases at V and 4 bases at J, with 22 bases between the two ends. Germline CDR1 SGHTA, CDR2 FQGNSA. Full variable domain (outside the CDR3, taken from reference TRBV7-2 and TRBJ2-3): GAGVSQSPSNKVTEKGKDVELRCDPISGHTALYWYRQSLGQGLEFLIYFQGNSAPDKSGLPSDRFSAERTGGSVSTLTIQRTQQEDSAVYLCASSHKVTGRSADTQYFGPGTRLTVL.

V gene TRBV19 combines with J gene TRBJ1-5; perhaps TRBD1 as D (6 bases). V was clipped by 3 bases and J by 5 bases, with 11 bases between them. Germline-derived CDR1 and CDR2 are LNHDA and SQIVND (reference sequence). This CDR3 is 14 amino acids long. The CDR3 region is CASSIVQGDQPQHF. In DNA form, the CDR3 reads TGTGCCAGTAGTATTGTACAGGGCGATCAGCCCCAGCATTTT.

CDR3 nucleotide sequence: TGTGCCACCAGTGACGGGTTGCCAGGGGGCGAGCAGTACTTC. Amino acid sequence: CATSDGLPGGEQYF. This chain connects TRBV24-1 to TRBJ2-7; 7 bases fit TRBD1. The V and J ends lost 4 bases and 6 bases, in that order; junction bases with no gene match: 8. The CDR3 loop spans 14 amino acids. Germline lookup yields CDR1 KGHDR and CDR2 SFDVKD.

In its sample, this clone was seen once. V and J are TRBV6-5 and TRBJ1-4; 10 bases fit TRBD1. The CDR3 covers 12 residues. Germline loops: CDR1 MNHEY, CDR2 SVGAGI. Unmatched junction bases numbered 2, after V lost 6 bases and J lost 10 bases. The CDR3 loop reads CASRRTGGKLFF. Written as DNA, the CDR3 is TGTGCCAGCAGGAGGACAGGGGGAAAACTGTTTTTT.

The V call is TRBV19, the J call TRBJ2-3; 9 bases align to TRBD1. The V gene's germline CDR1 is LNHDA and CDR2 SQIVND (reference sequence). V shed 3 bases, J shed 2 bases, and the junction held 6 bases outside the gene matches. The CDR3 is 16 residues long. CDR3 loop: CASSIDRGWATDTQYF. The CDR3 nucleotides are TGTGCCAGTAGTATTGACAGGGGGTGGGCCACAGATACGCAGTATTTT.

This clone is termed medium-sized. This rearrangement joins TRBV6-4 to TRBJ2-2; tentative D call: TRBD1 (5 bases). In germline, CDR1 is MRHNA, CDR2 SNTAGT. Trimming left V 2 bases short and J 4 bases short, with 5 bases between. There are 13 residues in the CDR3. CDR3 nucleotides: TGTGCCAGCAGTGACGGGGCCACCGGGGAGCTGTTTTTT. Translation gives CASSDGATGELFF.

The chain joins TRBV6-4 to TRBJ1-6; TRBD1 agrees at 7 bases. CDR3 length: 13 amino acids. Losses at the gene ends were 5 bases for V and 10 bases for J; bases not matched to a gene: 5. Germline CDR1 is MRHNA and CDR2 is SNTAGT. The DNA for the CDR3 is TGTGCCAGCAGTCCAGGGGGAGCCTCACCCCTCCACTTT. It yields the protein CASSPGGASPLHF.

The rearrangement joins TRBV19 to TRBJ1-2, with D unresolved. This CDR3 spans 16 amino acids. CDR1 and CDR2 from the germline V gene are LNHDA and SQIVND (reference sequence). Trimming removed 3 bases from V and 6 bases from J, with 20 bases in between. CDR3 nucleotides: TGTGCCAGTAGTATTTATTTTCGTGTTCCGGGGAATGGCTACACCTTC. Translation gives CASSIYFRVPGNGYTF.

The chain recombines TRBV30 with TRBJ1-2, with 9 bases lining up with TRBD1. The CDR3 spans 14 residues. From germline, CDR1 is GTSNPN and CDR2 SVGIG (reference sequence). The V and J ends lost 4 bases and 7 bases, in that order; junction bases with no gene match: 10. CDR3 coding DNA: TGTGCCTGGACGCGTCCCGGGACAGGGATTGGCTACACCTTC. Its translation is CAWTRPGTGIGYTF.

This chain joins TRBV21-1 and TRBJ2-7; the table calls TRBD2, which could not be checked here. TRBV21-1 is a pseudogene locus. The CDR3 loop spans 15 amino acids. The CDR3 loop is CATIRLEGRTYEQYF. The CDR3 DNA follows: TGTGCCACCATTCGTCTGGAGGGCAGGACCTACGAGCAGTACTTC.